The sequence of this T cell receptor (beta chain) was determined in a study of OX40 agonist ivuxolimab in advanced cancers. Looking at the study overall: Ivuxolimab, which targeted the costimulatory receptor OX40 (CD134), was an agonistic, fully human IgG2 monoclonal antibody. Intravenous ivuxolimab was administered to patients every 2 weeks at six dose levels: 0.01, 0.1, 0.3, 1.5, 3 and 10 mg/kg. Among the roughly 52 dose-escalation patients, roughly 20 had hepatocellular carcinoma, 15 or so melanoma, 9 renal cell carcinoma and 9 head and neck cancer. In the dose-escalation cohort, approximately 82% of patients were male, and the mean age was 60 years with a range of roughly 23 to 90. Patients were allowed to have had prior anti-PD-1, anti-PD-L1 or anti-CTLA-4 therapy, and approximately 40% of the dose-escalation patients had been treated with checkpoint inhibitors. Partial responses were achieved by three dose-escalation patients, of whom one had hepatocellular carcinoma and two had cutaneous melanoma. The purpose of peripheral TCRbeta sequencing was to test whether ivuxolimab changed TCR sequence diversity and led to clonal T-cell expansion. The monotherapy dose-escalation portion (N of about 47 patients) of the phase I ivuxolimab trial is reported in the paper.

Genomic DNA was isolated from the sorted cells so that the TCRbeta CDR3 region could be sequenced. The immunoSEQ Assay was used to sequence the TCRbeta CDR3 regions. Sourced from immuneACCESS, this table was stored by TCRdb with only in-frame sequences that have V and J called. A share of the clones is absent; for the studies checked, an unresolved V gene accounts for under half, and the remainder has no known explanation. The sample contains roughly 32,000 clones, about 92% of them found a single time. The top ten hold approximately 27% of the sample. V drops 2 bases and J drops 3 bases, leaving 12 bases in between. CDR1 and CDR2 are read off the germline V gene as MGHRA and YSYEKL. Including cysteine and phenylalanine, the CDR3 has 15 amino acids. Here the CDR3 DNA is all that survives: 45 bases in frame from base 1. Paper-wide results and their limitations: At doses from 0.1 to 3.0 mg/kg, clonal expansion was seen in both CD4+ and CD8+ blood T cells between baseline and week 6. On average, CD8+ T cells showed more expanded clones than CD4+ T cells after ivuxolimab. In the 0.1-3.0 mg/kg groups, partial responders had among the lowest normalized peripheral clonal expansion, particularly in CD8+ T cells. Antigen specificity was not determined for the clonally expanded peripheral T cells. Low levels of normalized T-cell clonal expansion were also seen in some patients who did not respond.

Note on this clone: What this receptor recognizes is not known. Per-base qualities were not stored, and no clone one base away is much larger.

Patients with autoimmune disease history or receiving systemic immunosuppression were excluded from the trial. Peripheral blood for TCR sequencing was drawn from every dose cohort at baseline, at cycle 4 day 1 and at cycle 7 day 1. Samples came from an open-label, multicenter, first-in-human phase I dose-escalation trial of ivuxolimab. Adults with locally advanced or metastatic melanoma, renal cell carcinoma, hepatocellular carcinoma or head and neck squamous cell carcinoma were enrolled in the trial. Before TCR sequencing, CD4+ T cells and CD8+ T cells were sorted from peripheral blood as separate populations.

The receptor comes from an adult with an advanced solid tumor such as melanoma, head and neck, liver or kidney cancer. Here the sequenced sample was CD4+ or CD8+ T cells sorted from blood, taken in a trial of the OX40 agonist ivuxolimab. The sequence joins TRBV4-1 to TRBJ2-3, with TRBD2 as a weak D call on 6 bases. The CDR3 here reads CASSQRLVVTDTQYF. The sequenced DNA: TGCGCCAGCAGCCAACGACTAGTTGTAACAGATACGCAGTATTTT.